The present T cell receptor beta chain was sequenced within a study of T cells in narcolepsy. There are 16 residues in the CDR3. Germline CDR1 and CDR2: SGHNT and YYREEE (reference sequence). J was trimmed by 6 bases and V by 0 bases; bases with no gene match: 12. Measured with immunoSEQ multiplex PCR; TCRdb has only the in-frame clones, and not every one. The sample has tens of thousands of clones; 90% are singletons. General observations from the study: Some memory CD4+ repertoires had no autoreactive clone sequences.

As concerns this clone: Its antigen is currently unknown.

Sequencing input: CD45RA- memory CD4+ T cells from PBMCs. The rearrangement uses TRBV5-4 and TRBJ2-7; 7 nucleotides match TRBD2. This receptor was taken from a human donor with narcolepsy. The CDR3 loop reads CASSLATGGLGIEQYF. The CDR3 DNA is TGTGCCAGCAGCTTGGCCACGGGGGGACTGGGCATCGAGCAGTACTTC.